This paragraph covers one TCR beta chain sequence. The antigen remains undetermined. The data derive from a study of Ad26.COV2.S vaccination and SARS-CoV-2 variants. Findings and caveats of the study: TCR breadth and depth analyses may have underestimated total T cell responses. Spike-specific TCR breadth ran higher among vaccine recipients than placebo recipients.

Only in-frame clones appear in the TCRdb table, and some are missing; sequencing was by immunoSEQ multiplex PCR. This sample has 87,000 or so clones; more than 65% occur once, and the top ten carry roughly 15%. This CDR3 region has 13 residues. The V gene lost 4 bases and the J gene lost 2 bases, with 7 bases spanning the gap. From germline, CDR1 is WNHNN and CDR2 SYGVQD (reference sequence). The gene calls are TRBV10-1 and TRBJ2-3, with TRBD2 as a possible D gene (6 bases). The receptor comes from a human donor who had recovered from COVID-19. The source material was peripheral blood, sampled after recovery from COVID-19. The DNA for the CDR3 is TGCGCCAGCAGTGGGGGACTCACAGATACGCAGTATTTT. It specifies CASSGGLTDTQYF.